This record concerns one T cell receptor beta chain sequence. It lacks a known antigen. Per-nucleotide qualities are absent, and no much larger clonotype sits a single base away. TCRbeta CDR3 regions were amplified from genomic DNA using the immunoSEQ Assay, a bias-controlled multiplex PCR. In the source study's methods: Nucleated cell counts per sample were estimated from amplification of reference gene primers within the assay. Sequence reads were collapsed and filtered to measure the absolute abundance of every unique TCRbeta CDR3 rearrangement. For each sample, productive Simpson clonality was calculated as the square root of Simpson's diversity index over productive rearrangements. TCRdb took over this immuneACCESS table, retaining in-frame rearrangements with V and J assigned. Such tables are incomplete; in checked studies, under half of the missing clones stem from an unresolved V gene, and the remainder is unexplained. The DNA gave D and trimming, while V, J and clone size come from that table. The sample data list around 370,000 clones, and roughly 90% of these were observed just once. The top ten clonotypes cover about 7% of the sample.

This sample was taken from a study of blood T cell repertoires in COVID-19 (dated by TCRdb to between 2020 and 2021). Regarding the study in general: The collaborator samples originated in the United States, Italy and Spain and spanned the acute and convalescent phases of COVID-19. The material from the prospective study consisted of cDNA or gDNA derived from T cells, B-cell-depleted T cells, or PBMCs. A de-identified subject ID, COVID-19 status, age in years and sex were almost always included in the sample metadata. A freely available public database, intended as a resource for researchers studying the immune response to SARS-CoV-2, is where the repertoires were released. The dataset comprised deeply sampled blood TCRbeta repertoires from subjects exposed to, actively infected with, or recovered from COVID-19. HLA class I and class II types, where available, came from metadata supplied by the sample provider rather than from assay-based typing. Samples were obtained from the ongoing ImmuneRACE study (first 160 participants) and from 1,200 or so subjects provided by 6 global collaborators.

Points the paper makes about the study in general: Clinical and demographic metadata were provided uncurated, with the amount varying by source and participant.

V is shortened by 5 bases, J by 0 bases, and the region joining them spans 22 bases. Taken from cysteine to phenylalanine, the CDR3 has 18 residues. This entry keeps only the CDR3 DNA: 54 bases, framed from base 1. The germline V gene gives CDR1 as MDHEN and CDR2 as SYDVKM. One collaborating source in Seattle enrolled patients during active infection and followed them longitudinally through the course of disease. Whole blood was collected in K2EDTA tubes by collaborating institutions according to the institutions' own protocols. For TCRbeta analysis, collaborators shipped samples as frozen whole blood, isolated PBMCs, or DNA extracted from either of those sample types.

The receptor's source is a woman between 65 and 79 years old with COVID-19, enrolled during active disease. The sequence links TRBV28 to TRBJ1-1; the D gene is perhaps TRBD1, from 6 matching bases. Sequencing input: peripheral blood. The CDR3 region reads CASSPPAGAGHMNTEAFF. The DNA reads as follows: TGTGCCAGCAGTCCCCCCGCAGGGGCCGGACACATGAACACTGAAGCTTTCTTT.